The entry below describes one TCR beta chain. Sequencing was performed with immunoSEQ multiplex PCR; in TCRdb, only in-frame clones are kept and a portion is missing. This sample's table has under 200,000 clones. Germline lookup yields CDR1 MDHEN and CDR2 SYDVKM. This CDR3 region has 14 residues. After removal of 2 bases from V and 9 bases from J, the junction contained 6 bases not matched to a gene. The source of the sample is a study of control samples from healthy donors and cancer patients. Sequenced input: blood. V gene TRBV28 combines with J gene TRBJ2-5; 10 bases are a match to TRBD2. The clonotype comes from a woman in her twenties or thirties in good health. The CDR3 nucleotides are TGTGCCAGCAGTTTAGAGCGGGGGGGCGGGCCCCAGTACTTC. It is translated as CASSLERGGGPQYF. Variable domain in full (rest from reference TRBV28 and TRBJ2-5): DVKVTQSSRYLVKRTGEKVFLECVQDMDHENMFWYRQDPGLGLRLIYFSYDVKMKEKGDIPEGYSVSREKKERFSLILESASTNQTSMYLCASSLERGGGPQYFGPGTRLLVL.